One sample yielded the 10 T cell receptor beta chains listed below, sequenced in a study of blood T cell repertoires in COVID-19. Some clones are missing from TCRdb's copy, which holds only in-frame ones; the method was immunoSEQ multiplex PCR. Of 250,000 to 300,000 clones listed, 70% to 90% are singletons. The sample taken for sequencing was peripheral blood. These receptors were taken from a woman between 25 and 40 years old with COVID-19, enrolled during active disease.

The chain joins TRBV27 to TRBJ2-5, with 9 bases fitting TRBD2. Trimming took 5 bases from V and 2 from J; bases not matched to a gene: 9. Germline assignment: CDR1 MNHEY and CDR2 SMNVEV (reference sequence). The CDR3 covers 16 residues. This chain's CDR3 is CASSEWASGDQETQYF. In nucleotides, the CDR3 is TGTGCCAGCAGTGAATGGGCTAGCGGGGATCAAGAGACCCAGTACTTC.

The chain links TRBV11-2 to TRBJ2-7; possibly TRBD2 for D (8 bases). Germline V lookup: CDR1 SGHAT, CDR2 FQNNGV. The V end was cut by 4 bases, the J end by 4 bases, with 14 bases between. This CDR3 region has 14 residues. For the CDR3, the DNA is TGTGCCAGCAGCTCGGGGGGGGGACAGTACGAGCAGTACTTC. Amino acids: CASSSGGGQYEQYF.

In its sample, this clone was seen once. V is TRBV29-1 and J is TRBJ1-1; D unresolved. Germline V lookup: CDR1 SQVTM, CDR2 ANQGSEA. The CDR3 is made up of 13 amino acids. Trimming cost V 3 bases and J 10 bases, with 18 bases left between them. The CDR3: CSVEVITGSGAFF. For the CDR3, the DNA is TGCAGCGTTGAGGTAATAACGGGGAGCGGAGCTTTCTTT.

The chain has TRBV11-2 and TRBJ1-2, with 7 bases that match TRBD1. This CDR3 is built from 14 residues. Looked up from germline, CDR1 is SGHAT and CDR2 is FQNNGV. Germline trimming cut 1 base from V and 4 bases from J; bases unmatched to any gene: 3. DNA for the CDR3: TGTGCCAGCAGCTTAGGTACAGGGGTCTATGGCTACACCTTC. As protein: CASSLGTGVYGYTF.

This rearrangement joins TRBV6-5 to TRBJ1-5, with 7 nucleotides matching TRBD1. The V gene end was trimmed by 6 bases and the J gene end by 7 bases; junction bases not matched to a gene: 9. Germline loops: CDR1 MNHEY, CDR2 SVGAGI. The CDR3 extends over 14 amino acids. Here the CDR3 reads CASSTDRVHQPQHF. The CDR3 DNA is TGTGCCAGCAGCACTGACAGGGTTCACCAGCCCCAGCATTTT.

J is TRBJ2-7 and V is TRBV19; TRBD1 matches at 11 bases. This CDR3 contains 15 residues. Trimming took 7 bases from V and 0 from J; bases not matched to a gene: 5. Looked up from germline, CDR1 is LNHDA and CDR2 is SQIVND (reference sequence). CDR3 residues: CASIGGQGDSYEQYF. CDR3 bases: TGTGCCAGTATCGGGGGACAGGGGGACTCCTACGAGCAGTACTTC.

This chain connects TRBV2 to TRBJ1-1; 9 bases match TRBD1. With V trimmed by 4 bases and J by 4 bases, 1 base remained unmatched. The CDR3 runs to 13 residues. CDR1 SNHLY and CDR2 FYNNEI come from the germline V gene. The CDR3 is CASSGDRVTEAFF. In DNA form, the CDR3 reads TGTGCCAGCAGTGGGGACAGGGTCACTGAAGCTTTCTTT.

This chain joins TRBV6-5 and TRBJ1-1; D is undetermined. Trimming removed 6 bases at V and 1 base at J, with 15 bases between. The CDR3 length is 15 residues. Germline V gene sequence: CDR1 MNHEY, CDR2 SVGAGI. Here the CDR3 DNA reads TGTGCCAGCAGGTCTAGGAGTGAGGGGAACACTGAAGCTTTCTTT. This sequence encodes CASRSRSEGNTEAFF.

V is TRBV5-6 and J is TRBJ2-5; 8 bases are shared with TRBD2. Germline V gene lookup returns CDR1 SGHDT and CDR2 YYEEEE. This CDR3 spans 13 amino acids. V was pared by 5 bases and J by 3 bases, with 3 bases of the junction left unmatched. The CDR3 reads CASRTRGEETQYF. In DNA, the CDR3 is TGTGCCAGCAGGACGCGGGGGGAAGAGACCCAGTACTTC.

CDR3 region: CASSVSGTGYDEQYF. The CDR3 DNA sequence: TGCGCCAGCAGCGTATCCGGGACAGGTTACGACGAGCAGTACTTC. V and J are TRBV4-1 and TRBJ2-7; 8 nucleotides agree with TRBD1. V was clipped by 5 bases and J by 5 bases; unmatched bases: 11. The CDR3 covers 15 residues. Germline CDR1 MGHRA, CDR2 YSYEKL.